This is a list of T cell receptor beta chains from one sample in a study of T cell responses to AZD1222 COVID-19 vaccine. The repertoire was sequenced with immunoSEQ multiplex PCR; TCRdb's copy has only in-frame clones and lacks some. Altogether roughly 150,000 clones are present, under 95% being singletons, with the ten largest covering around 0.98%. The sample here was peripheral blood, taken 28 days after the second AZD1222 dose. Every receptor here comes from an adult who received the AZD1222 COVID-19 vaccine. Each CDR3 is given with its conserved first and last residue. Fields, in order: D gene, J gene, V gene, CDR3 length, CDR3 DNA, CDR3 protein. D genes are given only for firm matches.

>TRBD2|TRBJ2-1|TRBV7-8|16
TGTGCCAGCAGCTTAGCGGGCGGGGGTATGTACAATGAGCAGTTCTTC
CASSLAGGGMYNEQFF
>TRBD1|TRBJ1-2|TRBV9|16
TGTGCCAGCAGCGTATCTTGGGCAGGGGGCAATTATGGCTACACCTTC
CASSVSWAGGNYGYTF
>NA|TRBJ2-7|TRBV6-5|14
TGTGCCAGCGACGGCCCCACAGGTACAAACGAGCAGTACTTC
CASDGPTGTNEQYF
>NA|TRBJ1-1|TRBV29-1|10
TGCAGCGCCCTGTTTTATGAAGCTTTCTTT
CSALFYEAFF
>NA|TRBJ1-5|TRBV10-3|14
TGTGCCATCAGTGAGGGCCTTAGCAATCAGCCCCAGCATTTT
CAISEGLSNQPQHF
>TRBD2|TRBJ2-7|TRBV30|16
TGTGCCTGGAGTGCCCTGCGGGGGGCCTTCTCCTACGAGCAGTACTTC
CAWSALRGAFSYEQYF
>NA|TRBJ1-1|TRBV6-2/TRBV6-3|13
TGTGCCAGCAGCCGCGGACAGCCGATTGAAGCTTTCTTT
CASSRGQPIEAFF
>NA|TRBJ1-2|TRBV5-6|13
TGTGCCAGCAGCTTGGGGGGATTAGATGGCTACACCTTC
CASSLGGLDGYTF
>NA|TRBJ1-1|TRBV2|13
TGTGCCAGCAGCCTACAGGGATACACTGAAGCTTTCTTT
CASSLQGYTEAFF
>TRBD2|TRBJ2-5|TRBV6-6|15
TGTGCCAGCAGTGCGACCGGGGGGGCGCAAGAGACCCAGTACTTC
CASSATGGAQETQYF
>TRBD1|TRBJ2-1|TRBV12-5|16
TGTGCTAGTGGCGTGAGGGGACAGGCCAGCTACAATGAGCAGTTCTTC
CASGVRGQASYNEQFF
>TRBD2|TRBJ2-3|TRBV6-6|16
TGTGCCAGCAGTCTTTCTAGACTAGCGAGGGGAGATACGCAGTATTTT
CASSLSRLARGDTQYF
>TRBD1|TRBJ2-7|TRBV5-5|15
TGTGCCAGCAGCGAAATAGGGACAGGGATTTACGAGCAGTACTTC
CASSEIGTGIYEQYF
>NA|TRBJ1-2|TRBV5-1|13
TGCGCCAGCAGACGTGCAGACAACTATGGCTACACCTTC
CASRRADNYGYTF
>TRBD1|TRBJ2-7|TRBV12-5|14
TGTGCTAGTGGTTTGGGACAGGGGTCCTACGAGCAGTACTTC
CASGLGQGSYEQYF
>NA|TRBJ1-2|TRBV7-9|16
TGTGCCAGCAGCTTAGGCGGACAAGGACCTAACTATGGCTACACCTTC
CASSLGGQGPNYGYTF
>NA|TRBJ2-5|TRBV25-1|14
TGTGCCAGCAGTAATGGGGGGTTCCAAGAGACCCAGTACTTC
CASSNGGFQETQYF
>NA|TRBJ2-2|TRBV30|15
TGTGCCTGGACCACCCTTGGTGGGGCTGGCGGGGAGCTGTTTTTT
CAWTTLGGAGGELFF
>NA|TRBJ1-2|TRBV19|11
TGTGCCAGTAGGGCAGGACGAGTGTGGACCTTC
CASRAGRVWTF
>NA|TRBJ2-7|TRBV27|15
TGTGCCAGCAGTTGGCCGACGGATTCCTCCTACGAGCAGTACTTC
CASSWPTDSSYEQYF
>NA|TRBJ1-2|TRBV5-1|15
TGCGCCAGCAGCCAGCGGACAGACTCTAACTATGGCTACACCTTC
CASSQRTDSNYGYTF
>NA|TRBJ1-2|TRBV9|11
TGTGCCAGCAGGCTACACGGCAACTACACCTTC
CASRLHGNYTF
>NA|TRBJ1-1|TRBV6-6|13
TGTGCCAGCAGCTTAGAGGGGAGGACTGAAGCTTTCTTT
CASSLEGRTEAFF
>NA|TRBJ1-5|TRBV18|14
TGTGCCAGCTCACCACCTACCACTAATCAGCCCCAGCATTTT
CASSPPTTNQPQHF